These T cell receptor beta chains were read from a single sample in a study of blood T cell repertoires in COVID-19. The protocol was immunoSEQ multiplex PCR, while the TCRdb copy is restricted to in-frame clones and leaves out a portion. Here the sample spans about 250,000 clones, approximately 86% being singletons. Sequenced material: peripheral blood. These receptors originate from a woman between 55 and 75 years old who had recovered from COVID-19. The CDR3 runs from the conserved cysteine through the conserved F or W. Fields, in order: V gene, D gene, CDR3 length, clone size, J gene, CDR3 protein. A D gene is named only where the DNA matches it firmly. The size field is filled for only some rows; it gives once, few, many or a size class.

V: TRBV5-4
D: TRBD1
length: 15
size: -
J: TRBJ2-7
CDR3: CASSLTTGGYGEQYF

V: TRBV5-8
D: -
length: 14
size: -
J: TRBJ1-2
CDR3: CASSPRTANYGYTF

V: TRBV15
D: -
length: 15
size: -
J: TRBJ1-1
CDR3: CATSRPDSLNTEAFF

V: TRBV27
D: TRBD1
length: 15
size: -
J: TRBJ1-2
CDR3: CASSAIPAGGDGYTF

V: TRBV2
D: -
length: 11
size: -
J: TRBJ2-3
CDR3: CASRRTDTQYF

V: TRBV2
D: -
length: 15
size: few
J: TRBJ2-7
CDR3: CASKVDLDPRDEQYF

V: TRBV28
D: TRBD2
length: 15
size: -
J: TRBJ2-5
CDR3: CASSSLAGGSETQYF

V: TRBV2
D: TRBD2
length: 16
size: -
J: TRBJ2-1
CDR3: CASSPPSGGPYNEQFF

V: TRBV11-2
D: -
length: 18
size: -
J: TRBJ1-1
CDR3: CASSLILGKKGMNTEAFF

V: TRBV6-5
D: -
length: 15
size: -
J: TRBJ1-4
CDR3: CASSYSDRMNEKLFF

V: TRBV3-1/TRBV3-2
D: -
length: 13
size: once
J: TRBJ1-1
CDR3: CASSWTENTEAFF

V: TRBV28
D: -
length: 12
size: few
J: TRBJ2-7
CDR3: CASSSSAYEQYF

V: TRBV13
D: TRBD2
length: 16
size: -
J: TRBJ2-3
CDR3: CASSQKAGRSTDTQYF

V: TRBV19
D: -
length: 15
size: -
J: TRBJ2-1
CDR3: CASSISRLDNNEQFF

V: TRBV19
D: TRBD1
length: 16
size: -
J: TRBJ1-3
CDR3: CASSIHHRGSGNTIYF